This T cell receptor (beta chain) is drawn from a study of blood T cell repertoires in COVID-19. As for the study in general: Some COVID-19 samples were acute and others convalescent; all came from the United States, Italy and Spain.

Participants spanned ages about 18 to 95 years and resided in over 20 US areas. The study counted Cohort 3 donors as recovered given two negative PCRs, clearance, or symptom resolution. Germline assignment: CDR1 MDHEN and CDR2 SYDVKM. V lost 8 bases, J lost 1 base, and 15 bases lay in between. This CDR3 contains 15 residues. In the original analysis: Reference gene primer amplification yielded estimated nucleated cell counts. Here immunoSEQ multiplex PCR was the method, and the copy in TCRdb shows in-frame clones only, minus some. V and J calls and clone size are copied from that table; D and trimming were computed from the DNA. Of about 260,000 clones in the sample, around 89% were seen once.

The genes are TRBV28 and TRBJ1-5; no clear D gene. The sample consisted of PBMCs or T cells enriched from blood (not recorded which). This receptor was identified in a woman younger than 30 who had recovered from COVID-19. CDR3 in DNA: TGTGCCAGCGGACCCCGCTGGGAGAGCAATCAGCCCCAGCATTTT. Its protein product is CASGPRWESNQPQHF.